This is a list of T cell receptor beta chains from one sample in a study of T cell repertoires in cytomegalovirus infection. From the reads, TCRdb called clonotypes with MiXCR, one entry per CDR3 protein. This table has under 600,000 distinct CDR3 sequences, approximately 17% appearing once. Source material: CD8+ T cells from PBMCs. The receptors derive from a human donor in good health (CMV status not recorded). Some clones in this sample may be carry-over from other donors' samples. The CDR3 runs from the conserved cysteine through the conserved F or W. D genes are given only for firm matches. Clone size is not always given. Where it is, it says once, few, many or a class for expanded clones.

v_gene	j_gene	d_gene	abundance	len	CDR3nt	CDR3aa
TRBV7-9	TRBJ2-7	NA	many	12	TGTGCCAGCAGCTTAGTGCACTACGAGCAGTACTTC	CASSLVHYEQYF
TRBV27	TRBJ1-1	NA	many	15	TGTGCCAGCAGTCCGCCTCGGGGAGGGGACACTGAAGCTTTCTTT	CASSPPRGGDTEAFF
TRBV12-3/TRBV12-4	TRBJ2-5	NA	NA	15	TGTGCCAGCAGTCTGGGGGTGTGGGACCAAGAGACCCAGTACTTC	CASSLGVWDQETQYF
TRBV11-2	TRBJ2-7	NA	NA	15	TGTGCCAGCAGCTTCGACATCTTACCTCGACGCGAGCAGTACTTC	CASSFDILPRREQYF
TRBV20-1	TRBJ1-1	NA	NA	10	TGCAGTGCTAGATCCACAGAAGCTTTCTTT	CSARSTEAFF
TRBV7-9	TRBJ1-2	TRBD1	NA	14	TGTGCCAGCAGCTCAGGACAGGGGGCGGATGGCTACACCTTC	CASSSGQGADGYTF
TRBV28	TRBJ1-2	NA	many	15	TGTGCCAGCAGTCCCCCCCTGACGGGAGTCAATGGCTACACCTTC	CASSPPLTGVNGYTF
TRBV19	TRBJ2-2	TRBD1	many	15	TGTGCCAGTAGTTCCCGGACAGGGGGCGGCGGGGAGCTGTTTTTT	CASSSRTGGGGELFF
TRBV7-8	TRBJ2-7	TRBD2	many	16	TGTGCCAGCAGCTTAATAGCGGGGGACCTGGGGCACGAGCAGTACTTC	CASSLIAGDLGHEQYF
TRBV5-6	TRBJ1-2	NA	NA	13	TGTGCCAGCAGCACCTGGGACAACTATGGCTACACCTTC	CASSTWDNYGYTF
TRBV6-4	TRBJ2-1	TRBD2	few	15	TGTGCCAGAAAAAGGAGCGGGAGGGCCGGGAGTGAGCAGTTCTTC	CARKRSGRAGSEQFF
TRBV6-5	TRBJ2-2	NA	few	14	TGTGCCAGCAGTTACTTAAGGGGGGGCGGGGAGCTGTTTTTT	CASSYLRGGGELFF
TRBV28	TRBJ2-1	TRBD2	few	16	TGTGCCAGCAGTATAACTAGCGGGAGCTCCTACAATGAGCAGTTCTTC	CASSITSGSSYNEQFF
TRBV7-8	TRBJ1-5	NA	many	15	TGTGCCAGCAGCTTCTGGTCGGGGAGCAATCAGCCCCAGCATTTT	CASSFWSGSNQPQHF
TRBV7-9	TRBJ1-2	TRBD1	NA	15	TGTGCCAGCAGTTCTCTTCGGACAGGGGAGTATGGCTACACCTTC	CASSSLRTGEYGYTF
TRBV5-7	TRBJ2-3	NA	NA	21	TGTGCCAGCAGCTTGTCCGTCACAGTCTGGCTACCGGATTTAGGCACAGATACGCAGTATTTT	CASSLSVTVWLPDLGTDTQYF
TRBV7-9	TRBJ2-7	NA	many	14	TGTGCCAGCAGCCCACGAGCGGCCTCCTACGAGCAGTACTTC	CASSPRAASYEQYF
TRBV11-2	TRBJ2-4	TRBD1	many	16	TGTGCCAGCAGCTCTTGGGACAGGATTGACAAAAACATTCAGTACTTC	CASSSWDRIDKNIQYF
TRBV19	TRBJ1-1	TRBD1	NA	15	TGTGCCAGTAGCTCCGACAGGGTTCCAAACACTGAAGCTTTCTTT	CASSSDRVPNTEAFF
TRBV10-3	TRBJ2-5	NA	many	15	TGTGCCATCAGTGAGGGGCAGGGGATGCAAGAGACCCAGTACTTC	CAISEGQGMQETQYF
TRBV7-8	TRBJ2-7	TRBD2	many	17	TGTGCCAGCAGCCTAACGCCGGGACTAGCGGTTGCCTACGAGCAGTACTTC	CASSLTPGLAVAYEQYF
TRBV27	TRBJ1-2	TRBD1	NA	15	TGTGCCAGCAGTGGCGGACAGGACGCTAACTATGGCTACACCTTC	CASSGGQDANYGYTF
TRBV6-6	TRBJ1-4	NA	many	14	TGTGCCAGCAGTTCGGGGCGGTGGGATGAAAAACTGTTTTTT	CASSSGRWDEKLFF
TRBV5-1	TRBJ2-1	NA	NA	12	TGCGCCAGCAGCTCGCAGGGAGTTGAGCAGTTCTTC	CASSSQGVEQFF
TRBV11-2	TRBJ2-1	TRBD2	many	15	TGTGCCAGCAGCTTAGGCGGGGGAATCTACAATGAGCAGTTCTTC	CASSLGGGIYNEQFF
TRBV5-6	TRBJ2-3	NA	many	12	TGTGCCAGCAGCTTGGGTCGGGATACGCAGTATTTT	CASSLGRDTQYF
TRBV7-6	TRBJ2-1	NA	NA	11	TGTGCCAGCAGCTCCCGGGAAGAGCAGTTCTTC	CASSSREEQFF
TRBV7-6	TRBJ1-2	NA	many	16	TGTGCCAGCAGCTTAGACCGCGGACGAGGGTGGGATGGCTACACCTTC	CASSLDRGRGWDGYTF